This T cell receptor (beta chain) was documented in a study of T cells in pancreatic ductal adenocarcinoma. Germline V gene sequence: CDR1 SGHNT, CDR2 YYREEE (reference sequence). The V end lost 4 bases, the J end lost 5 bases, and 12 bases lay between the germline ends. The CDR3 is 14 amino acids. The selected patients with pancreatic ductal adenocarcinoma had surgery but no neoadjuvant therapy. Data came from immunoSEQ multiplex PCR; TCRdb stores just in-frame clones and leaves some out. The sample includes about 12,000 clones, 75% to 90% of them seen just once. This TCR was recovered from a human donor with pancreatic ductal adenocarcinoma. The specimen was PBMCs. The V and J genes are TRBV5-4 and TRBJ2-2; either TRBD1 or TRBD2 may supply D (5 bases each). Here the CDR3 DNA reads TGTGCCAGCAGCCCCGGGACGGCAACCGGGGAGCTGTTTTTT. Amino acids: CASSPGTATGELFF.